This T cell receptor (beta chain) was identified in a study of shared clonotypes between healthy human individuals. Turning to the study itself: Per donor, three plates held CD4 naive cells, three held CD4 memory, two held CD8 naive and one held CD8 memory.

The table came from immunoSEQ multiplex PCR; TCRdb's copy has only in-frame clones and leaves some out. This sample has over a million clones, with roughly 98.5% found just once. Whole-study results and caveats: Larger estimated richness was generally seen in naive subsets than in memory subsets. For naive CD4 cells, roughly 5% of clonotypes were shared across a few donors.

The CDR3 has 17 residues. CDR1 and CDR2 (germline): MNHNS, SASEGT. Trimming took off 1 base at V and 0 bases at J, with 15 bases between the two ends. Turning to this clone: Its specificity is unknown.

The source material was naive CD4+ T cells sorted from blood. Indicated subset: CD45RA+ positively selected. The gene calls are TRBV6-1 and TRBJ1-2; TRBD1 is a possible D gene (5 bases). The TCR comes from a man aged 25 to 40 in good health. CDR3 sequence (DNA): TGTGCCAGCAGTGAAGTAGGGGTTACGTCGGCTAACTATGGCTACACCTTC. It encodes CASSEVGVTSANYGYTF.